This TCR beta chain originates from a study of T cells in Graves' hyperthyroidism and ophthalmopathy (dated by TCRdb to between 2017 and 2020). Study-level background: TCR V-J signatures able to tell the groups apart were searched for in a discovery cohort of 100 or so patients, of whom 40 to 45 had Graves' ophthalmopathy and more than 55 had stable Graves' hyperthyroidism. Prospective prediction of ophthalmopathy was tested in an independent validation cohort of fewer than 20 hyperthyroidism patients and 17 patients who later progressed to ophthalmopathy. For training and testing, the approximately 92 patients in the discovery cohort were randomly divided in a 7:3 ratio. In addition, the study compared T-cell repertoires in thyroid tissue and in blood from roughly six Graves' hyperthyroidism patients. After blood sampling, hyperthyroidism patients were treated with methimazole at a starting dose of 30 mg daily, and ophthalmopathy patients were treated with high-dose intravenous methylprednisolone. TCR Vbeta CDR3 sequencing of 130 to 150 peripheral blood samples (43 ophthalmopathy, 75 to 85 hyperthyroidism and some 17 progressor patients) is reported in the paper.

Amplification of TCR beta CDR3 regions was carried out from RNA transcripts. For the first round of RT-PCR on the TCR CDR3, the HTBI primer set was used together with the Qiagen OneStep RT-PCR kit. The libraries were constructed in a second round of multiplex PCR and then size-selected and purified. Libraries were sequenced paired-end with 100 bp reads on an Illumina HiSeq2000. The authors' analysis ran thus. SOAPnuke was used to process the raw data, with reads discarded if the reads contained adapters or uncalled bases, had a mean Phred below 15, or lacked an exact constant-primer or identifier match. High-quality paired reads were merged using COPE v1.2.5, and each unique nucleotide sequence was defined as a clonotype. Clonotypes were aligned to IMGT TRBV, TRBD and TRBJ reference segments using MiTCR v1.1. Analysis was restricted to V-J combinations with a frequency above 0.0001, which covered roughly 99% of repertoires. The TCS score was defined as F50 (clonal expansion) divided by E x V (chaos), with BLOSUM62-based TCRdist calculated between CDR3 peptides within each V-J. Welch's t-statistics and random forest reduced 500 to 550 V-J features to under 15, which were used in a naive Bayes classifier (R e1071). The similarity between thyroid and blood repertoires was quantified using the Morisita-Horn index. TCRdb reprocessed the public reads (quality trimming at Q25 with fastp, clone calling with MiXCR) and kept in-frame beta chains. Merged by CDR3 protein, the rows form single entries marked with the most common genes and DNA. TCRdb, rather than the study authors, made the V and J calls. In this sample the table shows 490,000 or so distinct CDR3 sequences, over 45% of which occur a single time. The ten largest clonotypes hold approximately 44% of the sample.

This clonotype was found many times. Its antigen specificity is not known. There are no base qualities to consult, and no much larger clone falls within one base. The research as a whole found: Ophthalmopathy was separated from stable hyperthyroidism by a 13 V-J signature model, with about 86% sensitivity and about 84% specificity obtained in cross-validation and 80%/75% obtained in testing. During validation, the model predicted progression to ophthalmopathy a median of around six months ahead of onset, with more than 60% sensitivity and 72% to 85% specificity. Most expanded thyroid clonotypes (frequency above 0.001) were also detected in blood, suggesting blood repertoires may reflect thyroid immune responses. No statistical method was used to fix the sample size in advance, and group allocation was not hidden from the investigators.

The study excluded patients with uncontrolled infections, other autoimmune diseases, pregnancy or lactation. Diagnoses were established on the basis of clinical symptoms, serum thyroxine and TRAb, thyroid ultrasound, and orbital computed tomography. Total RNA was extracted with Trizol reagent, and quality was checked on an Agilent 2100 Bioanalyzer. Sequencing was done on a sample of peripheral blood or thyroid tissue (not recorded which). The TCR originated in an adult woman with Graves' disease, either hyperthyroidism or ophthalmopathy (not recorded which).

The DNA reads as follows: TGCAGTGCGAAAAGGGGGAACACTGAAGCTTTCTTT. Its protein is CSAKRGNTEAFF. The chain couples TRBV20-1 to TRBJ1-1; a tentative D call is TRBD1 (5 bases match). From cysteine to phenylalanine, the CDR3 is 12 amino acids long. Only the CDR3 portion is preserved as DNA: 36 bases, with reading frame beginning at the first base. Via the germline V gene (reference sequence), CDR1 is DFQATT and CDR2 SNEGSKA. V sheds 6 bases and J sheds 1 base, leaving 9 bases between their ends.